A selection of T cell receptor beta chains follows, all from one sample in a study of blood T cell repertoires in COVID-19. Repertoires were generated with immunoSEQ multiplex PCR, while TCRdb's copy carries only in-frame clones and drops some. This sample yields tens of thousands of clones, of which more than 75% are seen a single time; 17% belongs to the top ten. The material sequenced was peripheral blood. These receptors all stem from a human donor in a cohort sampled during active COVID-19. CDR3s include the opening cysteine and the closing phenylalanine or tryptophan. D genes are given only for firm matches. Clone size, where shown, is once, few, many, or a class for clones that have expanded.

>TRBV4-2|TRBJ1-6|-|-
CASSQDPSGSSSYNSPLHF
TGTGCCAGCAGCCAAGATCCCTCCGGGTCTAGCTCCTATAATTCACCCCTCCACTTT
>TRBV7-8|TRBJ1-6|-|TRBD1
CASSLAGTGTYNSPLHF
TGTGCCAGCAGCTTAGCCGGGACAGGGACCTATAATTCACCCCTCCACTTT
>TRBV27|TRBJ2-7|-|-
CASSYTGSYEQYF
TGTGCCAGCAGCTATACAGGTTCCTACGAGCAGTACTTC
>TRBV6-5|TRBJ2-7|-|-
CASMRGRDEQYF
TGTGCCAGTATGCGAGGGCGCGACGAGCAGTACTTC
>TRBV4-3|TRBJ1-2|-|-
CASSQDVRELMSGYTF
TGCGCCAGCAGCCAAGATGTCCGGGAATTAATGAGTGGCTACACCTTC
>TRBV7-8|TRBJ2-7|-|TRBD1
CASSPGGGGEQYF
TGTGCCAGCAGCCCAGGGGGCGGCGGCGAGCAGTACTTC
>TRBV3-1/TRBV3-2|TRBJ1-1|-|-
CASSQGDTNTEAFF
TGTGCCAGCAGCCAAGGGGACACTAACACTGAAGCTTTCTTT
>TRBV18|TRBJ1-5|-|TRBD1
CASSWDRHSNQPQHF
TGTGCCAGCTCATGGGACAGGCATAGCAATCAGCCCCAGCATTTT
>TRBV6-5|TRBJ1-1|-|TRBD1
CASSKDRGVNTEAFF
TGTGCCAGCAGTAAGGACAGGGGAGTGAACACTGAAGCTTTCTTT
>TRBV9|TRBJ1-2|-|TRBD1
CASSGDRGFYGYTF
TGTGCCTCATCCGGGGACAGGGGTTTCTATGGCTACACCTTC
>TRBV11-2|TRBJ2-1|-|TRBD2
CASSRRTSGGVFINEQFF
TGTGCCAGCAGCAGGAGGACTAGCGGGGGGGTATTTATCAATGAGCAGTTCTTC
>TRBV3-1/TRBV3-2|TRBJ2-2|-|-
CASSQGFPSRTGELFF
TGTGCCAGCAGCCAAGGTTTTCCTAGCCGCACCGGGGAGCTGTTTTTT
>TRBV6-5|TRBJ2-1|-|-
CASRLGAGSYNEQFF
TGTGCCAGCAGGCTGGGGGCGGGCTCCTACAATGAGCAGTTCTTC
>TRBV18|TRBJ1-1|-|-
CASSPPTPVAFF
TGTGCCAGCTCACCACCTACTCCGGTAGCTTTCTTT
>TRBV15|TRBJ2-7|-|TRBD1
CATSKMGTGPYEQYF
TGTGCCACCAGCAAAATGGGGACAGGGCCCTACGAGCAGTACTTC
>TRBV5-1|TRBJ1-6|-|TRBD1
CASSRERQGDSPLHF
TGCGCCAGCAGCAGGGAAAGACAGGGGGATTCACCCCTCCACTTT
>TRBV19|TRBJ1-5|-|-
CASSTGRGFDQPQHF
TGTGCCAGTAGCACCGGCCGGGGGTTCGATCAGCCCCAGCATTTT
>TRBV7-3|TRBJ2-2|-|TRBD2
CASSPPSGGTGELFF
TGTGCCAGCAGCCCCCCTAGCGGGGGCACCGGGGAGCTGTTTTTT
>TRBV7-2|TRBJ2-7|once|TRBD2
CASSFRRGRNEQYF
TGTGCCAGCAGCTTCAGGCGGGGGAGGAACGAGCAGTACTTC
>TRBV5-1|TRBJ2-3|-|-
CASSLKGASTDTQYF
TGCGCCAGCAGCTTAAAAGGGGCTAGCACAGATACGCAGTATTTT
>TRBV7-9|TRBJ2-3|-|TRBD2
CATERGTSTDTQYF
TGTGCCACCGAGCGGGGGACAAGCACAGATACGCAGTATTTT
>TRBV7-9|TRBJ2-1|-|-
CASSSQGNEQFF
TGTGCCAGCAGCAGCCAGGGCAATGAGCAGTTCTTC
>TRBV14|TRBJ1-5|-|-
CASSQGAGGNQPQHF
TGTGCCAGCAGCCAAGGAGCAGGCGGCAATCAGCCCCAGCATTTT
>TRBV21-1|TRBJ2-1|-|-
CASSKVGGDVEQFF
TGTGCCAGCAGCAAAGTGGGCGGGGATGTGGAGCAGTTCTTC
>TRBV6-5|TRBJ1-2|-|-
CASESPQSGYTF
TGTGCCAGCGAGAGCCCACAGAGTGGCTACACCTTC
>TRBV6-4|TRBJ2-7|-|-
CASNSTDRSYEQYF
TGTGCCAGCAACTCCACCGACAGATCCTACGAGCAGTACTTC
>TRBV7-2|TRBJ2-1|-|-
CASSPYGGPGVEQFF
TGTGCCAGCAGCCCCTACGGGGGGCCGGGGGTTGAGCAGTTCTTC
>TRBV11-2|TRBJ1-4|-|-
CASSLRIWGLNEKLFF
TGTGCCAGCAGCTTACGTATTTGGGGGCTTAATGAAAAACTGTTTTTT